This section outlines one T cell receptor beta chain sequence together with its context. What it binds is not known. With 60 Vbeta and 13 Jbeta primers, the PCR was carried out. Method: immunoSEQ multiplex PCR; TCRdb's copy keeps in-frame clones and lacks some. This sample has tens of thousands of clones, with 90% to 95% found just once. The sample belongs to a study of cytomegalovirus exposure and HLA in healthy donors. Overall study context: Of all 400 or so donors who were genotyped, roughly 83% belonged to the Caucasian-associated ancestry cluster. Study results and caveats: In all likelihood, a cluster of highly shared sequence variants was a sequencing artifact. Researchers reportedly found TCR beta sequences accurately predicted most subjects' HLA-A and HLA-B alleles.

This CDR3 is built from 13 residues. Germline CDR1 is SGHTA and CDR2 is FQGTGA. Trimming cost V 2 bases and J 8 bases, with 12 bases left between them. Samples came from healthy bone marrow donors. This TCR came from a young woman in good health and CMV-seronegative. Material: PBMCs. This chain connects TRBV7-3 to TRBJ1-2, with D possibly being TRBD1 (5 bases). CDR3 protein: CASSLGGSGGYTF. The DNA for the CDR3 is TGTGCCAGCAGCTTAGGGGGGTCCGGGGGCTACACCTTC. Together with reference TRBV7-3 and TRBJ1-2, the CDR3 gives the full variable domain: GAGVSQTPSNKVTEKGKYVELRCDPISGHTALYWYRQSLGQGPEFLIYFQGTGAADDSGLPNDRFFAVRPEGSVSTLKIQRTERGDSAVYLCASSLGGSGGYTFGSGTRLTVV.